Below, 27 T cell receptor beta chains from the same sample are listed, as sequenced in a study of T cell responses to AZD1222 COVID-19 vaccine. Using immunoSEQ multiplex PCR, the repertoire was profiled, and TCRdb retains in-frame clones only, with some absent. In the table there are roughly 56,000 clones, approximately 85% of which are singletons. The source material was peripheral blood, sampled on day 0 of AZD1222 vaccination. Every receptor here comes from an adult in good health.

This chain uses TRBV3-1 (or the pseudogene TRBV3-2) with TRBJ2-2; D ambiguous. V was clipped by 0 bases and J by 6 bases, with 11 bases between them. The CDR3 runs to 15 residues. Germline assignment: CDR1 LGHDT and CDR2 YNNKEL (reference sequence). The CDR3 nucleotides are TGTGCCAGCAGCCAAGATTCCACCCGTTCCGGGGAGCTGTTTTTT. Its protein product is CASSQDSTRSGELFF.

This clone has a handful of counts. The chain combines TRBV7-8 with TRBJ1-2, with 8 bases aligning to TRBD1. The CDR3 contains 14 residues. Trimming cost V 5 bases and J 6 bases; bases outside gene matches: 8. CDR1 SGHVS and CDR2 FQNEAQ come from the germline V gene. As DNA, the CDR3 is TGTGCCAGCAGCATGACAGGGGTTGCGGATGGCTACACCTTC. It is translated as CASSMTGVADGYTF.

This chain connects TRBV7-6 to TRBJ2-7; 7 nucleotides align to TRBD1. This CDR3 is built from 15 residues. Germline V gene lookup returns CDR1 SGHVS and CDR2 FNYEAQ. The trim removed 4 bases at V and 5 bases at J, leaving 11 bases unmatched. CDR3: CASSWDSTFSDEQYF. The CDR3 coding sequence is TGTGCCAGCAGCTGGGACAGTACCTTCTCTGACGAGCAGTACTTC.

The chain has TRBV6-5 and TRBJ2-5; 7 bases agree with TRBD1. Germline V lookup: CDR1 MNHEY, CDR2 SVGAGI. The CDR3 length is 13 residues. J gave up 3 bases and V 7 bases, and 5 bases lay outside the gene matches. The CDR3 DNA reads TGTGCCAGCAACAGGGGCTCGGAAGAGACCCAGTACTTC. Its translation: CASNRGSEETQYF.

The chain employs TRBV9 and TRBJ2-1; TRBD2 matches 12 bases. This CDR3 is built from 16 residues. Germline CDR1 reads SGDLS; CDR2 reads YYNGEE. Losses at the gene ends were 3 bases for V and 7 bases for J; bases not matched to a gene: 8. The CDR3 sequence is CASSDQLAGGQNEQFF. The DNA of the CDR3 is TGTGCCAGCAGCGACCAACTAGCGGGGGGACAAAATGAGCAGTTCTTC.

Only one count was recorded for this clone. The rearrangement joins TRBV4-2 to TRBJ2-7; D is unresolved. The CDR3 extends over 14 amino acids. V was pared by 2 bases and J by 2 bases, with 10 bases between. CDR1 and CDR2 (germline): LGHNA, YNFKEQ. In DNA form, the CDR3 reads TGTGCCAGCAGCCAAACCGACTGGGCCTACGAGCAGTACTTC. Translated: CASSQTDWAYEQYF.

J is TRBJ2-3 and V is TRBV20-1; the D is unclear. The CDR3 covers 11 residues. Looked up from germline, CDR1 is DFQATT and CDR2 is SNEGSKA (reference sequence). The CDR3 sequence is CSPRREDTQYF. CDR3 nucleotide sequence: TGCAGCCCGAGGCGAGAGGATACGCAGTATTTT.

The rearrangement uses TRBV11-2 and TRBJ1-4; D possibly corresponds to TRBD1 (6 bases). V lost 2 bases, J lost 8 bases, and 15 bases lay in between. CDR1 and CDR2 (germline): SGHAT, FQNNGV. This CDR3 has 15 amino acids. For the CDR3, the DNA is TGTGCCAGCAGCTTATCCGGGACAAGGGCCGAAAAACTGTTTTTT. It specifies CASSLSGTRAEKLFF.

The rearrangement joins TRBV6-5 to TRBJ2-5, with 9 nucleotides matching TRBD2. V lost 5 bases to trimming and J lost 4 bases; unmatched junction nucleotides: 5. The CDR3 runs to 14 residues. Germline V gives CDR1 MNHEY, CDR2 SVGAGI. The CDR3 protein is CASSSSSGVETQYF. The DNA for the CDR3 is TGTGCCAGCAGTAGCTCTAGCGGGGTAGAGACCCAGTACTTC.

V gene TRBV5-1 combines with J gene TRBJ2-3; D is perhaps TRBD1 (8 bases). Germline loops: CDR1 SGHRS, CDR2 YFSETQ. The germline V and J ends were trimmed by 4 bases and 3 bases, with 15 bases remaining between them. CDR3 size: 15 residues. The CDR3 reads CASSTAGQDTDTQYF. The CDR3 DNA reads as TGCGCCAGCAGCACAGCGGGACAGGATACAGATACGCAGTATTTT. Complete variable domain (other parts from reference TRBV5-1 and TRBJ2-3): KAGVTQTPRYLIKTRGQQVTLSCSPISGHRSVSWYQQTPGQGLQFLFEYFSETQRNKGNFPGRFSGRQFSNSRSEMNVSTLELGDSALYLCASSTAGQDTDTQYFGPGTRLTVL.

The chain is built from TRBV28 and TRBJ2-7, with D possibly called TRBD1 or TRBD2 (6 bases each). Germline V gives CDR1 MDHEN, CDR2 SYDVKM. The CDR3 consists of 16 residues. V was clipped by 6 bases and J by 7 bases, with 25 bases between them. The CDR3 loop reads CASRDRVGGASDEQYF. Written as DNA, the CDR3 is TGTGCCAGCAGGGATCGGGTGGGGGGCGCATCAGATGAGCAGTACTTC.

This CDR3 reads CASSESWDTEAFF. In nucleotides, the CDR3 is TGCGCCAGCAGTGAGAGCTGGGACACTGAAGCTTTCTTT. The rearrangement joins TRBV10-2 to TRBJ1-1; D not resolved. The CDR3 is 13 amino acids. Deletions cut 2 bases from V and 3 bases from J, with 7 bases between. Germline CDR1 reads WSHSY; CDR2 reads SAAADI.

The V and J genes are TRBV10-1 and TRBJ2-5; 10 positions match TRBD1. V lost 3 bases and J lost 5; bases outside the gene matches: 6. The V gene's germline CDR1 is WNHNN and CDR2 SYGVQD (reference sequence). The CDR3 sequence is 15 residues long. The CDR3 reads CASSDGGTGDETQYF. Here the CDR3 DNA reads TGCGCCAGCAGTGACGGCGGGACAGGGGACGAGACCCAGTACTTC.

J is TRBJ1-6 and V is TRBV28; D call uncertain. The CDR3 has 15 amino acids. The V gene lost 1 base and the J gene lost 0 bases, with 4 bases spanning the gap. Per germline, CDR1 MDHEN and CDR2 SYDVKM. CDR3 sequence: CASSLYSSYNSPLHF. The CDR3 DNA sequence: TGTGCCAGCAGTTTATATAGCTCCTATAATTCACCCCTCCACTTT.

The CDR3 DNA follows: TGTGCCAGCAGCTTAGACAGATATTCACCCCTCCACTTT. It yields the protein CASSLDRYSPLHF. J is TRBJ1-6 and V is TRBV7-9; D gene unclear. V lost 1 base to trimming and J lost 8 bases, with 6 bases between them. The CDR3 covers 13 residues. In germline, CDR1 is SEHNR, CDR2 FQNEAQ (reference sequence).

The rearrangement joins TRBV7-8 to TRBJ2-1; tentative D call: TRBD2 (6 bases). V was shortened by 1 base and J by 9 bases, with 16 bases between the two germline ends. Per germline, CDR1 SGHVS and CDR2 FQNEAQ. This CDR3 comprises 15 residues. The CDR3 spells CASSLVAAGQSEQFF. The CDR3, as DNA: TGTGCCAGCAGCTTAGTAGCGGCGGGGCAAAGTGAGCAGTTCTTC.

V and J are TRBV28 and TRBJ1-1; no clear D gene. Germline V lookup: CDR1 MDHEN, CDR2 SYDVKM. The CDR3 contains 11 residues. V was trimmed by 5 bases and J by 5 bases, leaving 6 bases between them. CDR3 sequence reads: CASSDRTEAFF. Here the CDR3 DNA reads TGTGCCAGCAGTGATCGTACTGAAGCTTTCTTT.

This clone was found a few times. The chain recombines TRBV27 with TRBJ2-6; 10 bases match TRBD1. This CDR3 is built from 18 residues. The V segment lost 6 bases and the J segment 2 bases; nucleotides outside the gene matches: 10. Germline lookup yields CDR1 MNHEY and CDR2 SMNVEV (reference sequence). The CDR3 bases are TGTGCCAGCAGAACCGGGACAGGGGCAGACCCTGGGGCCAACGTCCTGACTTTC. It specifies CASRTGTGADPGANVLTF.

V usage is TRBV18 and J usage is TRBJ2-7, with 8 bases aligning to TRBD1. Germline V gene sequence: CDR1 KGHSH, CDR2 LQKENI. Trimming cost V 2 bases and J 5 bases; bases outside gene matches: 11. This CDR3 comprises 16 residues. The CDR3 DNA sequence: TGTGCCAGCTCACCAGGGGCTACAGGGGGTGTTAACGAGCAGTACTTC. Translated, it gives CASSPGATGGVNEQYF.

The rearrangement uses TRBV4-1 and TRBJ2-4; no firm D call. The CDR3 is made up of 13 amino acids. From germline, CDR1 is MGHRA and CDR2 YSYEKL. Between the trimmed V and J ends, which lost 3 bases and 5 bases, there was a span of 8 bases. The CDR3 DNA follows: TGCGCCAGCAGCCAGCCACGGGAAAACATTCAGTACTTC. Translated, it gives CASSQPRENIQYF.

CDR3 protein: CASSLGTVPSTDTQYF. DNA for the CDR3: TGTGCCAGCAGCTTAGGGACAGTCCCTAGCACAGATACGCAGTATTTT. This chain joins TRBV11-3 and TRBJ2-3, with a possible D match to TRBD1 (6 bases). The CDR3 spans 16 residues. The germline V gene has CDR1 SGHNT and CDR2 YENEEA. V lost 1 base and J 0 bases, leaving 11 bases between the germline ends.

The chain couples TRBV3-1 (or the pseudogene TRBV3-2) to TRBJ2-1, with 9 nucleotides matching TRBD1. Trimming took 4 bases from V and 8 from J; bases not matched to a gene: 15. The CDR3 length is 17 residues. The germline gives CDR1 LGHDT, CDR2 YNNKEL (reference sequence). DNA of the CDR3: TGTGCCAGCAGCCGACGATCCCCGGGACAGGGTGTGTATGAGCAGTTCTTC. Its protein is CASSRRSPGQGVYEQFF.

This rearrangement joins TRBV7-9 to TRBJ2-3, with no clear D. V lost 5 bases and J lost 3, with 3 bases in between. The CDR3 extends over 11 amino acids. The germline gives CDR1 SEHNR, CDR2 FQNEAQ (reference sequence). The CDR3 protein is CASSPTDTQYF. The CDR3 DNA reads TGTGCCAGCAGCCCGACAGATACGCAGTATTTT.

This clone was found once. This chain joins TRBV12-3 or TRBV12-4 and TRBJ2-7, with a possible D match to TRBD1 (6 bases). The CDR3 contains 12 residues. V was trimmed by 6 bases and J by 4 bases, leaving 10 bases between them. CDR3 in amino acids: CASSKTGYEQYF. CDR3 bases: TGTGCCAGCAGCAAGACAGGATACGAGCAGTACTTC.

This chain links TRBV28 with TRBJ1-1; D call uncertain. V was pared by 3 bases and J by 0 bases, with 8 bases between. In germline, CDR1 is MDHEN, CDR2 SYDVKM. The CDR3 consists of 14 residues. CDR3 region: CASSFQVMNTEAFF. In DNA form, the CDR3 reads TGTGCCAGCAGTTTCCAGGTCATGAACACTGAAGCTTTCTTT.

This clone has just a few counts. The rearrangement uses TRBV28 and TRBJ1-3; D remains ambiguous. The CDR3 is 13 amino acids. The germline V and J ends were trimmed by 5 bases and 5 bases, with 10 bases remaining between them. Germline V gene sequence: CDR1 MDHEN, CDR2 SYDVKM. The CDR3 is CASSLLRRNTIYF. In DNA form, the CDR3 reads TGTGCCAGCAGTCTCCTGAGGCGAAACACCATATATTTT.

The chain links TRBV4-2 to TRBJ2-1, with 13 bases that match TRBD2. The germline V gene has CDR1 LGHNA and CDR2 YNFKEQ. J lost 8 bases, V lost 4 bases, and 5 bases had no gene match. The CDR3 spans 15 residues. CDR3 sequence: CASSLTSGGADEQFF. Written as DNA, the CDR3 is TGTGCCAGCAGCCTCACTAGCGGGGGGGCGGATGAGCAGTTCTTC.